The rows below give T cell receptor beta chains drawn from one sample of a study of T cell responses to AZD1222 COVID-19 vaccine. Clones were read by immunoSEQ multiplex PCR, and TCRdb kept only the in-frame ones, dropping some. The sample holds 60,000 to 65,000 clones; 65% to 85% are singletons and the top ten take 6.5% to 8%. The specimen was peripheral blood, collected on day 0 of AZD1222 vaccination. The receptors here all came from an adult in good health. The conserved cysteine and the conserved F or W are not part of the CDR3 here.

V gene: TRBV29-1
J gene: TRBJ1-5
CDR3 length: 11
CDR3 protein: SVGQGLGQPQH

V gene: TRBV11-2
J gene: TRBJ1-1
CDR3 length: 11
CDR3 protein: ASSLEGGKKAF

V gene: TRBV28
J gene: TRBJ2-2
CDR3 length: 11
CDR3 protein: ASSFKGTGELF

V gene: TRBV4-1
J gene: TRBJ2-2
CDR3 length: 15
CDR3 protein: ASSQSPGQGAGGELF

V gene: TRBV29-1
J gene: TRBJ2-5
CDR3 length: 11
CDR3 protein: SVDVGRKETQY

V gene: TRBV19
J gene: TRBJ1-5
CDR3 length: 12
CDR3 protein: ASGGQGREQPQH

V gene: TRBV7-9
J gene: TRBJ1-6
CDR3 length: 15
CDR3 protein: ASSLGRQGAMNSPLH

V gene: TRBV4-1
J gene: TRBJ2-2
CDR3 length: 14
CDR3 protein: ASSDGQGPNTGELF

V gene: TRBV11-3
J gene: TRBJ1-1
CDR3 length: 12
CDR3 protein: ASSLEGEKTEAF

V gene: TRBV5-1
J gene: TRBJ2-1
CDR3 length: 12
CDR3 protein: ASSRFERGGFQF

V gene: TRBV2
J gene: TRBJ2-2
CDR3 length: 13
CDR3 protein: ASSRIRESTGELF

V gene: TRBV7-2
J gene: TRBJ2-1
CDR3 length: 13
CDR3 protein: ASRRTSGGWNEQF

V gene: TRBV7-2
J gene: TRBJ2-7
CDR3 length: 12
CDR3 protein: ASSFRRPLSEQY

V gene: TRBV27
J gene: TRBJ2-1
CDR3 length: 14
CDR3 protein: ASSSPGARRYNEQF

V gene: TRBV7-9
J gene: TRBJ2-1
CDR3 length: 12
CDR3 protein: ASSKTGAYNEQF

V gene: TRBV7-2
J gene: TRBJ1-3
CDR3 length: 13
CDR3 protein: ASSLPRRSGNTIY

V gene: TRBV13
J gene: TRBJ1-6
CDR3 length: 14
CDR3 protein: ASSFNKEQVASPLH

V gene: TRBV7-2
J gene: TRBJ2-6
CDR3 length: 15
CDR3 protein: ASSLGGGYSGANVLT

V gene: TRBV19
J gene: TRBJ1-5
CDR3 length: 8
CDR3 protein: ARGRDSQH

V gene: TRBV19
J gene: TRBJ1-1
CDR3 length: 14
CDR3 protein: ASSIGGAWVNTEAF

V gene: TRBV3-1/TRBV3-2
J gene: TRBJ2-1
CDR3 length: 13
CDR3 protein: ASSQGAGGYNEQF

V gene: TRBV15
J gene: TRBJ2-3
CDR3 length: 15
CDR3 protein: ATSSPRTRTSTDTQY